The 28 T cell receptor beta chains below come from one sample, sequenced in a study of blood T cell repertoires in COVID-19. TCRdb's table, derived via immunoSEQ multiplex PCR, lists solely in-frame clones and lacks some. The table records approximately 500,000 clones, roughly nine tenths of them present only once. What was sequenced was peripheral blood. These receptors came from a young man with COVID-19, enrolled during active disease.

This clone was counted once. CDR3 region: CASRTSGSSYNEQFF. The CDR3 DNA is TGTGCCAGCAGAACTAGCGGGAGCTCCTACAATGAGCAGTTCTTC. This rearrangement joins TRBV2 to TRBJ2-1; 11 nucleotides agree with TRBD2. V dropped 6 bases and J dropped 0; count of bases not matched to a gene: 1. Germline V CDR1 and CDR2: SNHLY, FYNNEI. The CDR3 totals 15 residues.

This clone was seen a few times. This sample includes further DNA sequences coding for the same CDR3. CDR3 loop: CATSAADRDGETQYF. The DNA for the CDR3 is TGTGCCACCAGTGCAGCAGACAGGGATGGAGAGACCCAGTACTTC. The chain carries TRBV24-1 and TRBJ2-5, with 7 bases identical to TRBD1. V was pared by 5 bases and J by 4 bases, with 9 bases of the junction left unmatched. This CDR3 has 15 residues. Germline values: CDR1 KGHDR, CDR2 SFDVKD.

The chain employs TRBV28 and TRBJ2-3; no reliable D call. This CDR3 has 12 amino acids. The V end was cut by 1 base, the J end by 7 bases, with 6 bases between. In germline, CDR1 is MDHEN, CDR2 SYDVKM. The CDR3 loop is CASSLSRNTQYF. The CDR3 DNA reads TGTGCCAGCAGTTTATCGAGAAATACGCAGTATTTT. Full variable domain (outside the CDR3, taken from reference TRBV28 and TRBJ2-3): DVKVTQSSRYLVKRTGEKVFLECVQDMDHENMFWYRQDPGLGLRLIYFSYDVKMKEKGDIPEGYSVSREKKERFSLILESASTNQTSMYLCASSLSRNTQYFGPGTRLTVL.

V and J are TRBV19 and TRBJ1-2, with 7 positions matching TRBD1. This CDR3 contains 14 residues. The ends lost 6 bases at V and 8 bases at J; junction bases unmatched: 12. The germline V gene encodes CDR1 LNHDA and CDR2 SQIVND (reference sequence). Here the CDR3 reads CASRKGAETYGYTF. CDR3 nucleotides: TGTGCCAGTAGGAAGGGGGCCGAAACGTACGGCTACACCTTC.

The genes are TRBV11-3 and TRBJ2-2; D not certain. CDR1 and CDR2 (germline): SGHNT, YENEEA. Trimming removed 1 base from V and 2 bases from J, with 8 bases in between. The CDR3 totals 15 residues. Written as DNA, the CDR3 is TGTGCCAGCAGCTTAGTTTCTCGTAACACCGGGGAGCTGTTTTTT. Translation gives CASSLVSRNTGELFF.

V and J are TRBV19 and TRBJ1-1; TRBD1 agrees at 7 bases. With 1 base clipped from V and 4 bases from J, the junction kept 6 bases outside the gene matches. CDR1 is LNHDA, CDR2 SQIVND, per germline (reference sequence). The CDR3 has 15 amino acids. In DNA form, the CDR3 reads TGTGCCAGTAGTATAGCAACCAGGGGGATCACTGAAGCTTTCTTT. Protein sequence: CASSIATRGITEAFF. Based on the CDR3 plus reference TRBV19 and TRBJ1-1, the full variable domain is DGGITQSPKYLFRKEGQNVTLSCEQNLNHDAMYWYRQDPGQGLRLIYYSQIVNDFQKGDIAEGYSVSREKKESFPLTVTSAQKNPTAFYLCASSIATRGITEAFFGQGTRLTVV.

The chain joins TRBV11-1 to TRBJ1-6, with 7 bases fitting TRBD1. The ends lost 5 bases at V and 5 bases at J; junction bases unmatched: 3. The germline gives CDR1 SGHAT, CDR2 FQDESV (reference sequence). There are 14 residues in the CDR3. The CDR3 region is CASSARGNNSPLHF. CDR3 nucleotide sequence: TGTGCCAGCAGCGCCAGGGGGAATAATTCACCCCTCCACTTT.

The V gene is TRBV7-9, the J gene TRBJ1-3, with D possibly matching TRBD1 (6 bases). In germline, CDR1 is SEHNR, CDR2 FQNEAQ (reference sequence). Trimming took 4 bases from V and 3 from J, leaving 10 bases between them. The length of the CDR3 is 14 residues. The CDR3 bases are TGTGCCAGCAGCTCAAGAGGGGGTGGAAACACCATATATTTT. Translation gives CASSSRGGGNTIYF.

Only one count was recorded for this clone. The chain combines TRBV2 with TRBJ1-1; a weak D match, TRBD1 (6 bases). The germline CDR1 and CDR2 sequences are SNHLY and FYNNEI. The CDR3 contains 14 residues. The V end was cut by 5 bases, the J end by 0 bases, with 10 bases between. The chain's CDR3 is CASSNDRMNTEAFF. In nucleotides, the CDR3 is TGTGCCAGCAGTAACGACAGGATGAACACTGAAGCTTTCTTT. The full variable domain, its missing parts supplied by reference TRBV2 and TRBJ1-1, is EPEVTQTPSHQVTQMGQEVILRCVPISNHLYFYWYRQILGQKVEFLVSFYNNEISEKSEIFDDQFSVERPDGSNFTLKIRSTKLEDSAMYFCASSNDRMNTEAFFGQGTRLTVV.

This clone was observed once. The CDR3 nucleotides are TGCGCCAGCAGTTTAAATCCAGGGGCCAGGCGGTACGGCTACACCTTC. Protein sequence: CASSLNPGARRYGYTF. This chain joins TRBV5-1 and TRBJ1-2; D perhaps matches TRBD1 (6 bases). CDR1 and CDR2 from the germline V gene are SGHRS and YFSETQ. The CDR3 sequence is 16 residues long. With 5 bases removed from V and 8 bases from J, the gap between germline ends came to 25 bases. Full variable domain (outside the CDR3, taken from reference TRBV5-1 and TRBJ1-2): KAGVTQTPRYLIKTRGQQVTLSCSPISGHRSVSWYQQTPGQGLQFLFEYFSETQRNKGNFPGRFSGRQFSNSRSEMNVSTLELGDSALYLCASSLNPGARRYGYTFGSGTRLTVV.

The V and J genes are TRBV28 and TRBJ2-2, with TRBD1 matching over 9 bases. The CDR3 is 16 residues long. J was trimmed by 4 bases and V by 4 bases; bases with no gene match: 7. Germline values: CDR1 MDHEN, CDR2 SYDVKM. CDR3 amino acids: CASSSTGGQVTGELFF. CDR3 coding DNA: TGTGCCAGCAGTTCAACAGGGGGCCAGGTCACCGGGGAGCTGTTTTTT.

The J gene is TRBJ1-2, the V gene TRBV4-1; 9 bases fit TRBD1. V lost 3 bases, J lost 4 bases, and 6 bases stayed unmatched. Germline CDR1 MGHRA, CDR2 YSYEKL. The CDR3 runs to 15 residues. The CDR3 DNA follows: TGCGCCAGCAGCCATCCCGGGGACAGGGCCTATGGCTACACCTTC. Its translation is CASSHPGDRAYGYTF.

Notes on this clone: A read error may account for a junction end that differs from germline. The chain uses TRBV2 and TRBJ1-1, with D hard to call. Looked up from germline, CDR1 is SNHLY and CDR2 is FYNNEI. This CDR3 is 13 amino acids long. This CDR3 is CASSAIREVEGFF. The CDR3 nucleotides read TGTGCCAGCTCCGCCATCCGGGAGGTGGAAGGTTTCTTT.

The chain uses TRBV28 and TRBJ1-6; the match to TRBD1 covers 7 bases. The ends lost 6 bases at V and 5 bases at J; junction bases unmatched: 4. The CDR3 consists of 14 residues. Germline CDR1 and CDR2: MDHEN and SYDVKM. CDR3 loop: CASSTGVDNSPLHF. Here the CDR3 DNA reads TGTGCCAGCAGCACAGGGGTCGATAATTCACCCCTCCACTTT.

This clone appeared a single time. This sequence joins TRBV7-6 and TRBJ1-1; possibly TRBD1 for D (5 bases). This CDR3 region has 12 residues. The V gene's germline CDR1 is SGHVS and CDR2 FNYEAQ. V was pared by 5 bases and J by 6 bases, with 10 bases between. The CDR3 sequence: CASSPGGSEAFF. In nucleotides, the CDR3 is TGTGCCAGCAGCCCGGGGGGTTCTGAAGCTTTCTTT.

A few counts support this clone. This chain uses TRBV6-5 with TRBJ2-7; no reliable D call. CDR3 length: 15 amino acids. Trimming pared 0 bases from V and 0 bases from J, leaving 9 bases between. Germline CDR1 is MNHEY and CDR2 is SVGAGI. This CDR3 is CASSYSALGSYEQYF. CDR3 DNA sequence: TGTGCCAGCAGTTACTCAGCTCTCGGCTCCTACGAGCAGTACTTC.

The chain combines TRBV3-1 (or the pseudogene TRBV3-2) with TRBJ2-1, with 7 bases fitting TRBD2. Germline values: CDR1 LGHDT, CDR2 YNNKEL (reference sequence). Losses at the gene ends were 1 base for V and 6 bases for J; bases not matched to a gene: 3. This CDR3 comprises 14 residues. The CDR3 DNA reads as TGTGCCAGCAGCCAAGCCGGGGGGTTCAATGAGCAGTTCTTC. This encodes CASSQAGGFNEQFF.

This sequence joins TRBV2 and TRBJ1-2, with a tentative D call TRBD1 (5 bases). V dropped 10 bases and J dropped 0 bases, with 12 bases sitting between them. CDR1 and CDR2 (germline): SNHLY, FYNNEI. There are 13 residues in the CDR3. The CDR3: CATSGQTNYGYTF. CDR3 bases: TGTGCCACCTCAGGGCAAACTAACTATGGCTACACCTTC.

The CDR3, as DNA: TGTGCCAGCAGCTTGGACAGAAATGAAAAACTGTTTTTT. It specifies CASSLDRNEKLFF. The chain recombines TRBV7-6 with TRBJ1-4; weak D call: TRBD1 (6 bases). The V end was cut by 3 bases, the J end by 5 bases, with 7 bases between. Germline V gene data show CDR1 as SGHVS and CDR2 as FNYEAQ. The CDR3 totals 13 residues.

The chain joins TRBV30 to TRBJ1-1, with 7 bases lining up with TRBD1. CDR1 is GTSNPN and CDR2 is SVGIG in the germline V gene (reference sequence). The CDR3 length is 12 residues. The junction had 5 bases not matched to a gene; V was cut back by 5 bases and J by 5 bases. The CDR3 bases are TGTGCCTGGGAACAGGGGAGTACTGAAGCTTTCTTT. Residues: CAWEQGSTEAFF.

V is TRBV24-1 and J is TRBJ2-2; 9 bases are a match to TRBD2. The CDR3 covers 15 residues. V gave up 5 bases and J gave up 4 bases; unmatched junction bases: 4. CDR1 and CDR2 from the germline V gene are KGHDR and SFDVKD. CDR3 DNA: TGTGCCACCAGTGGGTTAGCGGGAGCCACCGGGGAGCTGTTTTTT. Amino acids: CATSGLAGATGELFF.

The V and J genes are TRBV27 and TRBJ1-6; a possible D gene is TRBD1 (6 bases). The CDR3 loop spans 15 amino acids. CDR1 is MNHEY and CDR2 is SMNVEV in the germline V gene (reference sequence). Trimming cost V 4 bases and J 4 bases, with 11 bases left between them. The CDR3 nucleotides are TGTGCCAGCAGTTCATACAGGGTTTATAATTCACCCCTCCACTTT. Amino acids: CASSSYRVYNSPLHF.

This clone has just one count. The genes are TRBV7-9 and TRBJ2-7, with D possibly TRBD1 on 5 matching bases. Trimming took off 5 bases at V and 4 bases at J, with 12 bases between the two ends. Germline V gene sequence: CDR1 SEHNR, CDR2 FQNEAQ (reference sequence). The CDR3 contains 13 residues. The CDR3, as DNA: TGTGCCAGCAGCCCGGCAGGGTATTACGAGCAGTACTTC. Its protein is CASSPAGYYEQYF.

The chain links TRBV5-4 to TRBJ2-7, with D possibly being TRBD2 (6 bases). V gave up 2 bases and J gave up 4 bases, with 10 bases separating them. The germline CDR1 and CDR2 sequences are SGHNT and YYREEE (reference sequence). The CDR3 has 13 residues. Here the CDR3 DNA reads TGTGCCAGCAGCTTCGGGGGTTATTACGAGCAGTACTTC. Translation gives CASSFGGYYEQYF. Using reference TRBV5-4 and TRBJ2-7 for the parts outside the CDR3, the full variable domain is ETGVTQSPTHLIKTRGQQVTLRCSSQSGHNTVSWYQQALGQGPQFIFQYYREEENGRGNFPPRFSGLQFPNYSSELNVNALELDDSALYLCASSFGGYYEQYFGPGTRLTVT.

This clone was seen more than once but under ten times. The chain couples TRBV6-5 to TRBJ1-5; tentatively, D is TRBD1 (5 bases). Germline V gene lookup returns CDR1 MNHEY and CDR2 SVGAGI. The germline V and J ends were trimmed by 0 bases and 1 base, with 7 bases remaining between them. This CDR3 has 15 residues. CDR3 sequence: CASSYSPGSNQPQHF. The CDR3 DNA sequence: TGTGCCAGCAGTTACTCGCCAGGGAGCAATCAGCCCCAGCATTTT.

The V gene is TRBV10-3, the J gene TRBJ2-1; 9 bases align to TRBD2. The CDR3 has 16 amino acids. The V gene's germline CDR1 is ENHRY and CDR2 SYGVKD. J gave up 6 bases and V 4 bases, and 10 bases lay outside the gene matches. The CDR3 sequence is CAISGSLAGAGNEQFF. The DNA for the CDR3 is TGTGCCATCAGTGGGTCCTTAGCGGGAGCGGGCAATGAGCAGTTCTTC.

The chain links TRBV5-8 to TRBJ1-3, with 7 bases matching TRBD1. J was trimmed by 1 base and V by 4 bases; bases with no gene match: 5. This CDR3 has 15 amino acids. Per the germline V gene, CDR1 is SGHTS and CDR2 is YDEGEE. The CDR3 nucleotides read TGTGCCAGCAGCCTCAACAGGGGATCTGGAAACACCATATATTTT. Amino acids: CASSLNRGSGNTIYF.

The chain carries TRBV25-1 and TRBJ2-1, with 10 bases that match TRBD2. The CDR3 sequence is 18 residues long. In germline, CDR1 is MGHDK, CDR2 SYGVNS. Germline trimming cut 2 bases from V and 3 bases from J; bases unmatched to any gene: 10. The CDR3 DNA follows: TGTGCCAGCAGTGAAACAACCGGACTAGCGGAGAACTACAATGAGCAGTTCTTC. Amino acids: CASSETTGLAENYNEQFF.